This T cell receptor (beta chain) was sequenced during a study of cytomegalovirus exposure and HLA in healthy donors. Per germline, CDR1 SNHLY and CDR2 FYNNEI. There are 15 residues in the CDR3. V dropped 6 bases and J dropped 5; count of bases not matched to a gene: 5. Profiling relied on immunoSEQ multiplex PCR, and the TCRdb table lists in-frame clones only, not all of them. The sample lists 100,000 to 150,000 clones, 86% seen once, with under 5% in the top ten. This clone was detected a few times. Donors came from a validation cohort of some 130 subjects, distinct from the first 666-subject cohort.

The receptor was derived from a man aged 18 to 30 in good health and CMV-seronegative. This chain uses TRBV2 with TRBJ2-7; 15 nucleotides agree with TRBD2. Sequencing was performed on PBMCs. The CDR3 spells CASSEGLAGGHEQYF. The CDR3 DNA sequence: TGTGCCAGCAGCGAGGGACTAGCGGGAGGCCACGAGCAGTACTTC.